The 26 T cell receptor beta chains listed next were all sequenced from one sample in a study of cytomegalovirus exposure and HLA in healthy donors. The primer mix had 60 Vbeta and 13 Jbeta primers. The assay was immunoSEQ multiplex PCR, and TCRdb's table has in-frame clones only and misses some. The table lists 300,000 or so clones, almost 85% of them singletons. Sequences were obtained from PBMCs. The receptors derive from a middle-aged woman in good health and CMV-seropositive.

The V call is TRBV15, the J call TRBJ1-1, with 11 positions matching TRBD1. The CDR3 runs to 14 residues. The germline CDR1 and CDR2 sequences are LNHNV and YYDKDF (reference sequence). J lost 6 bases, V lost 3 bases, and 3 bases had no gene match. The CDR3 loop reads CATSRGTGGAEAFF. The CDR3 bases are TGTGCCACCAGCAGGGGGACAGGGGGGGCTGAAGCTTTCTTT.

This clone was seen a handful of times. The chain links TRBV7-6 to TRBJ2-7; D is possibly TRBD2 (6 bases). Per germline, CDR1 SGHVS and CDR2 FNYEAQ. CDR3 length: 15 amino acids. Trimming left V 5 bases short and J 3 bases short, with 17 bases between. DNA for the CDR3: TGTGCCAGCAGCCACACCTCACGGGGGAACTACGAGCAGTACTTC. Its protein product is CASSHTSRGNYEQYF.

Details on this clone: In the same sample, other DNA sequences code for this CDR3. This chain joins TRBV19 and TRBJ2-7; TRBD2 matches 7 bases. The CDR3 spans 16 residues. CDR1 is LNHDA and CDR2 is SQIVND in the germline V gene (reference sequence). V shed 3 bases and J 2 bases; nucleotides not matched to a gene: 10. CDR3 coding DNA: TGTGCCAGTAGTATGGGCAAAGCGGGGACGGCCTACGAGCAGTACTTC. Translation: CASSMGKAGTAYEQYF.

The chain uses TRBV19 and TRBJ2-1, with 13 bases fitting TRBD2. The CDR3 is 17 residues long. The germline gives CDR1 LNHDA, CDR2 SQIVND (reference sequence). J gave up 2 bases and V 5 bases, and 6 bases lay outside the gene matches. DNA of the CDR3: TGTGCCAGTAGTCCCTGGACTAGCGGGAGTGCCTACAATGAGCAGTTCTTC. Translated: CASSPWTSGSAYNEQFF.

The chain has TRBV9 and TRBJ2-7, with 8 bases matching TRBD2. This CDR3 region has 14 residues. J lost 3 bases, V lost 2 bases, and 4 bases had no gene match. Germline loops: CDR1 SGDLS, CDR2 YYNGEE. The CDR3 DNA follows: TGTGCCAGCAGCGTGGGTAGCGGGATCTACGAGCAGTACTTC. Its protein product is CASSVGSGIYEQYF.

The J gene is TRBJ2-7, the V gene TRBV7-2; D is unresolved. The CDR3 has 13 residues. The germline gives CDR1 SGHTA, CDR2 FQGNSA. V was cut by 1 base and J by 1 base, with 5 bases left in between. DNA for the CDR3: TGTGCCAGCAGCTTAGTCCCATCCTACGAGCAGTACTTC. The encoded protein is CASSLVPSYEQYF. The variable domain in full, with the rest retrieved from reference TRBV7-2 and TRBJ2-7, is GAGVSQSPSNKVTEKGKDVELRCDPISGHTALYWYRQSLGQGLEFLIYFQGNSAPDKSGLPSDRFSAERTGGSVSTLTIQRTQQEDSAVYLCASSLVPSYEQYFGPGTRLTVT.

The V gene is TRBV7-6, the J gene TRBJ1-1; 10 bases line up with TRBD1. Trimming removed 3 bases from V and 7 bases from J; junction bases left unmatched: 11. This CDR3 is 16 amino acids long. Germline CDR1 and CDR2: SGHVS and FNYEAQ. The CDR3 DNA sequence: TGTGCCAGCAGCTTCACCCGGGACAGGGGCTGTGATGAAGCTTTCTTT. Translating it yields CASSFTRDRGCDEAFF.

The V gene is TRBV6-1, the J gene TRBJ2-7, with 9 bases identical to TRBD2. V gave up 2 bases and J gave up 6 bases; unmatched junction bases: 11. Germline CDR1 is MNHNS and CDR2 is SASEGT. The CDR3 has 16 amino acids. CDR3 amino acids: CASSENRFAGGLEQYF. The CDR3 DNA follows: TGTGCCAGCAGTGAAAATCGGTTTGCGGGAGGGCTCGAGCAGTACTTC.

This rearrangement joins TRBV11-2 to TRBJ2-2, with D unclear. The CDR3 length is 14 residues. V lost 5 bases and J lost 1, with 8 bases in between. Germline V gives CDR1 SGHAT, CDR2 FQNNGV. DNA for the CDR3: TGTGCCAGCAGCGCCACTATGAACACCGGGGAGCTGTTTTTT. Amino acids: CASSATMNTGELFF.

In nucleotides, the CDR3 is TGTGCCAGCAGTGTTTCTACAGGGCTTGGCTACACCTTC. Translated, it gives CASSVSTGLGYTF. V gene TRBV25-1 combines with J gene TRBJ1-2, with D possibly TRBD1 on 6 matching bases. This CDR3 comprises 13 residues. Looked up from germline, CDR1 is MGHDK and CDR2 is SYGVNS. V was cut by 4 bases and J by 7 bases, with 13 bases left in between.

The chain combines TRBV6-6 with TRBJ2-7; 10 positions match TRBD2. The germline V gene has CDR1 MNHNY and CDR2 SVGAGI (reference sequence). The CDR3 is made up of 15 amino acids. After removal of 5 bases from V and 6 bases from J, the junction contained 10 bases not matched to a gene. The CDR3 sequence: CASSHGLAGDCEQYF. The CDR3 DNA reads TGTGCCAGCAGTCACGGGCTAGCGGGGGATTGCGAGCAGTACTTC.

This sequence joins TRBV9 and TRBJ2-4; 7 bases match TRBD2. CDR3 size: 15 residues. The V gene end was trimmed by 0 bases and the J gene end by 6 bases; junction bases not matched to a gene: 6. Germline values: CDR1 SGDLS, CDR2 YYNGEE. Written as DNA, the CDR3 is TGTGCCAGCAGCGTAGGGGGCGGGAGCGGAAACATTCAGTACTTC. Encoded protein: CASSVGGGSGNIQYF. Full variable domain (remainder filled in from reference TRBV9 and TRBJ2-4): DSGVTQTPKHLITATGQRVTLRCSPRSGDLSVYWYQQSLDQGLQFLIQYYNGEERAKGNILERFSAQQFPDLHSELNLSSLELGDSALYFCASSVGGGSGNIQYFGAGTRLSVL.

This clone was observed a handful of times. This chain connects TRBV14 to TRBJ2-5, with TRBD2 identical over 8 bases. V shed 4 bases, J shed 4 bases, and the junction held 5 bases outside the gene matches. Germline V gene lookup returns CDR1 SGHDN and CDR2 FVKESK. CDR3 length: 14 amino acids. For the CDR3, the DNA is TGTGCCAGCAGCCCCCGTCGGGGGGGAGAGACCCAGTACTTC. It specifies CASSPRRGGETQYF.

The chain carries TRBV7-9 and TRBJ1-2; 7 bases match TRBD1. CDR1 and CDR2 from the germline V gene are SEHNR and FQNEAQ (reference sequence). The length of the CDR3 is 15 residues. Trimming took 5 bases from V and 1 from J; bases not matched to a gene: 7. The CDR3: CASSTGTEFNYGYTF. In DNA, the CDR3 is TGTGCCAGCAGCACTGGGACAGAGTTTAACTATGGCTACACCTTC.

This clone was counted between two and nine times. The genes are TRBV11-3 and TRBJ1-1, with D possibly matching TRBD1 (5 bases). CDR1 SGHNT and CDR2 YENEEA come from the germline V gene. CDR3 length equals 17 residues. Between the trimmed V and J ends, which lost 1 base and 1 base, there was a span of 16 bases. In DNA, the CDR3 is TGTGCCAGCAGCTTAGGACTGGGCCGGGGGGAGAACACTGAAGCTTTCTTT. It codes for CASSLGLGRGENTEAFF.

This CDR3 reads CAWSVLGTDLNGYTF. The CDR3 DNA is TGTGCCTGGAGTGTACTGGGGACAGACTTAAATGGCTACACCTTC. J is TRBJ1-2 and V is TRBV30; TRBD1 agrees at 7 bases. V shed 0 bases, J shed 6 bases, and the junction held 10 bases outside the gene matches. The germline CDR1 and CDR2 sequences are GTSNPN and SVGIG (reference sequence). The CDR3 spans 15 residues.

The rearrangement links TRBV6-5 to TRBJ2-6; D remains ambiguous. The CDR3 has 14 residues. V lost 7 bases to trimming and J lost 1 base, with 8 bases between them. Germline assignment: CDR1 MNHEY and CDR2 SVGAGI. The CDR3 loop is CASIPSSGANVLTF. The CDR3 nucleotides read TGTGCCAGCATTCCGTCGTCTGGGGCCAACGTCCTGACTTTC.

This clone occurred a few times. The chain uses TRBV6-5 and TRBJ2-7, with D possibly being TRBD2 (5 bases). Germline V gene lookup returns CDR1 MNHEY and CDR2 SVGAGI. CDR3 length: 15 amino acids. With 2 bases removed from V and 4 bases from J, the gap between germline ends came to 15 bases. The CDR3 nucleotides read TGTGCCAGCAGTTACCGGGATTCCGGACCTTACGAGCAGTACTTC. Residues: CASSYRDSGPYEQYF.

The chain recombines TRBV4-2 with TRBJ2-1; D remains unclear. The CDR3 has 14 residues. Germline V lookup: CDR1 LGHNA, CDR2 YNFKEQ. V lost 0 bases, J lost 6 bases, and 9 bases lay in between. CDR3 DNA: TGTGCCAGCAGCCAAGATTCGTTTGTCAATGAGCAGTTCTTC. Translating gives CASSQDSFVNEQFF.

This clone was recorded a few times. V gene TRBV12-5 combines with J gene TRBJ1-1; D is uncertain. Per germline, CDR1 LGHNT and CDR2 FRNRAP. This CDR3 spans 14 amino acids. Trimming left V 7 bases short and J 6 bases short, with 18 bases between. DNA of the CDR3: TGTGCTAGTGCCTCGGGCAGGACTTTCTCTGAAGCTTTCTTT. Its translation: CASASGRTFSEAFF.

The chain has TRBV5-1 and TRBJ1-1, with a possible D match to TRBD1 (6 bases). Germline CDR1 SGHRS, CDR2 YFSETQ. The CDR3 runs to 15 residues. V dropped 0 bases and J dropped 5 bases, with 14 bases sitting between them. The CDR3 region is CASSLVLGRGTEAFF. The CDR3 bases are TGCGCCAGCAGCTTGGTCTTGGGCAGGGGAACTGAAGCTTTCTTT.

The chain has TRBV19 and TRBJ1-2; 9 bases align to TRBD1. V shed 9 bases and J 8 bases; nucleotides not matched to a gene: 7. Per germline, CDR1 LNHDA and CDR2 SQIVND (reference sequence). CDR3 length: 12 amino acids. The CDR3 reads CASKQGARGYTF. DNA of the CDR3: TGTGCCAGCAAACAGGGGGCGCGGGGCTACACCTTC.

The chain employs TRBV27 and TRBJ2-1, with TRBD1 as a possible D gene (5 bases). Trimming left V 3 bases short and J 8 bases short, with 17 bases between. Per the germline V gene, CDR1 is MNHEY and CDR2 is SMNVEV (reference sequence). This CDR3 spans 15 amino acids. This chain's CDR3 is CASSFSRVIQDEQFF. The CDR3 DNA follows: TGTGCCAGCAGTTTCTCCAGGGTGATTCAAGATGAGCAGTTCTTC.

V usage is TRBV28 and J usage is TRBJ2-1; perhaps TRBD2 as D (6 bases). The CDR3 covers 14 residues. Germline values: CDR1 MDHEN, CDR2 SYDVKM. V gave up 6 bases and J gave up 6 bases, with 15 bases separating them. The CDR3 DNA reads TGTGCCAGCAGGGGCGGATTTAGCGGCAATGAGCAGTTCTTC. Protein product: CASRGGFSGNEQFF.

The chain joins TRBV9 to TRBJ2-7; a possible D gene is TRBD2 (5 bases). Germline V lookup: CDR1 SGDLS, CDR2 YYNGEE. The CDR3 runs 14 residues. The V end lost 1 base, the J end lost 0 bases, and 8 bases lay between the germline ends. CDR3 region: CASSVLDFSYEQYF. CDR3 DNA: TGTGCCAGCAGCGTATTGGACTTCTCCTACGAGCAGTACTTC.

V usage is TRBV6-5 and J usage is TRBJ1-6; 7 bases fit TRBD1. V trimming: 6 bases; J trimming: 7 bases; junction bases outside the gene matches: 6. The germline CDR1 and CDR2 sequences are MNHEY and SVGAGI. CDR3 length: 14 amino acids. CDR3 coding DNA: TGTGCCAGCAGCTTCCGGGACAGCAATTCACCCCTCCACTTT. Its translation is CASSFRDSNSPLHF.